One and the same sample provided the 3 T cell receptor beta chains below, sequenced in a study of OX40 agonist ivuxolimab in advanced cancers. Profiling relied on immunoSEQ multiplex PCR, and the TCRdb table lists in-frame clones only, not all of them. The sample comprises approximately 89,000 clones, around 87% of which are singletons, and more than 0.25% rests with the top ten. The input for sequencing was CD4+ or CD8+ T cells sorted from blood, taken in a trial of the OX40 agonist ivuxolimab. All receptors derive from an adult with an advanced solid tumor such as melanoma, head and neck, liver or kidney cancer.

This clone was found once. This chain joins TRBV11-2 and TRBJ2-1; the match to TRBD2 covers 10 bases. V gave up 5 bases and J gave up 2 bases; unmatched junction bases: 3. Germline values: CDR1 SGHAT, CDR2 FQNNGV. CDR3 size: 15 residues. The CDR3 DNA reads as TGTGCCAGCAGCCTGAGCGGGGGGGCCTACAATGAGCAGTTCTTC. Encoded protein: CASSLSGGAYNEQFF.

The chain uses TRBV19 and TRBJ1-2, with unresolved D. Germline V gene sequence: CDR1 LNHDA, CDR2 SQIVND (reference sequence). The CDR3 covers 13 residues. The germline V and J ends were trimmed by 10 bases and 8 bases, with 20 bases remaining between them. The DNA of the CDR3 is TGTGCCACCCTTGGACGGCCCGTTGGGGGCTACACCTTC. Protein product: CATLGRPVGGYTF.

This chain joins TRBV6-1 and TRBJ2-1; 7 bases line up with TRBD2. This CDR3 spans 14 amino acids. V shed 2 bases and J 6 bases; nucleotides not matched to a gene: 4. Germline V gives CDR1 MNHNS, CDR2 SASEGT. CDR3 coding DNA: TGTGCCAGCAGTGAAAGCAGGGAGGGCAATGAGCAGTTCTTC. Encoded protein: CASSESREGNEQFF.